This TCR beta chain was captured by sequencing in a study of blood T cell repertoires in COVID-19 (dated by TCRdb to the early 2020s). Looking at the study overall: Collaborator samples came from the United States, Italy and Spain and covered acute and convalescent phases of COVID-19. The material from the prospective study consisted of cDNA or gDNA derived from T cells, B-cell-depleted T cells, or PBMCs. The dataset comprised deeply sampled blood TCRbeta repertoires from subjects exposed to, actively infected with, or recovered from COVID-19. The repertoires were released in a freely available public database intended as a resource for research on the immune response to SARS-CoV-2. Samples came from the ongoing ImmuneRACE study (first 160 participants) plus 1,254 subjects from 6 global collaborators. A de-identified subject ID, COVID-19 status, age in years and sex were almost always included in the sample metadata. Where available, HLA class I and class II types were taken from metadata supplied by the sample provider and were not determined by assay-based typing. The paper as a whole reports these results and caveats: The amount of clinical and demographic metadata varied by source and participant and was provided uncurated.

In the prospective study, participants were about 18 to 90 years old, resided in around 25 geographic areas of the United States, and were enrolled through a virtual design. In the prospective study, cohorts were assigned on the basis of participant-reported clinical history obtained from a screening survey and a study questionnaire. ImmuneRACE Cohort 3 recovered participants were defined by two consecutive negative NP/OP PCR tests, healthcare professional clearance, or symptom resolution. Each participant in the prospective study had whole blood, serum and a nasopharyngeal or oropharyngeal swab collected by mobile phlebotomists. Participants in the prospective study had the option to provide additional blood draws and questionnaires over an approximately 2-month period. Before DNA extraction, blood samples from the prospective study were shipped at room temperature or frozen. On this clone: This receptor's antigen is unknown. The record has no base qualities; no much larger clone is one base away.

Its CDR3 holds 13 amino acids, cysteine through phenylalanine. Solely the CDR3 DNA is kept, with 39 bases framed from the first base. CDR1 is given as SGHNT and CDR2 as YYREEE, both from the germline V gene (reference sequence). Trimming takes 4 bases from V and 6 bases from J, and the germline ends sit 11 bases apart. TCRbeta CDR3 regions were amplified from genomic DNA by means of the immunoSEQ Assay, a bias-controlled multiplex PCR. The paper's processing steps were these. The number of nucleated cells in each sample was estimated from the amplification of reference gene primers within the assay. To quantify the absolute abundance of each unique TCRbeta CDR3 rearrangement, sequence reads were collapsed and filtered. For each sample, productive Simpson clonality was calculated as the square root of Simpson's diversity index over productive rearrangements. Imported from immuneACCESS, the table was reduced by TCRdb to in-frame sequences with V and J called. These copies leave out some clones; in studies compared against another copy, an unresolved V gene accounts for under half, and the cause of the remainder is not known. The V and J calls and clone size come from that table; D and trimming were worked out from the DNA. This sample lists 250,000 to 350,000 clones; over 80% were detected once. Around 8.9% of the sample belongs to the ten largest clones.

Sequenced input: PBMCs or T cells enriched from blood (not recorded which). The chain was built from TRBV5-4 and TRBJ2-1; no D gene call is confident. The origin of this receptor is a woman younger than 30 who had recovered from COVID-19. The DNA reads as follows: TGTGCCAGCAGCGCTGGAACGGGCAATGAGCAGTTCTTC. Translated, it gives CASSAGTGNEQFF.